The clone carrying this T cell receptor beta chain was detected only a few times. This sample was taken from a study of blood T cell repertoires in COVID-19. Sequencing was performed with immunoSEQ multiplex PCR; in TCRdb, only in-frame clones are kept and a portion is missing. The repertoire holds a few hundred thousand clones, about 84% seen once, with about 7.7% in the top ten. V was pared by 0 bases and J by 8 bases, with 13 bases between. There are 14 residues in the CDR3. CDR1 SGHTA and CDR2 FQGNSA come from the germline V gene. This clonotype was sampled from a woman in her forties with acute COVID-19. The sample was PBMCs or T cells enriched from blood (not recorded which). The rearrangement joins TRBV7-2 to TRBJ1-1; D is possibly TRBD1 (5 bases). The CDR3 here is CASSLALQGGEAFF. CDR3 bases: TGTGCCAGCAGCTTAGCGCTTCAGGGAGGAGAAGCTTTCTTT.